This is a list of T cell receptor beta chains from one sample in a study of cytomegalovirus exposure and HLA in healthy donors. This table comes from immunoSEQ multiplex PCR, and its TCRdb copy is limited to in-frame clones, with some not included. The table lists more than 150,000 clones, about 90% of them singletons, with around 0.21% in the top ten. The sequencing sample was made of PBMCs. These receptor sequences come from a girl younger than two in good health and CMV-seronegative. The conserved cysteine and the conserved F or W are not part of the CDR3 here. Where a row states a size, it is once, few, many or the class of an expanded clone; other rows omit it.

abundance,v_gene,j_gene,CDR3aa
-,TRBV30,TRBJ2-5,AWSVGGTGETQY
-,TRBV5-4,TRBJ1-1,ASSFSSSTGGRRNTEAF
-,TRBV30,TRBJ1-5,AWSLRGAVGNQPQH
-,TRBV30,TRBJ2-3,AWGGEGDTQY
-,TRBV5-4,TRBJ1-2,ASSLLPLAEGYT
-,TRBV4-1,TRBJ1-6,ASSQTDRGYSPLH
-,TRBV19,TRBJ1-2,ASSWGQGGYGYT
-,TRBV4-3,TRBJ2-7,ASSQHTGGLGEQY
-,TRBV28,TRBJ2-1,ASSLVSSYNEQF
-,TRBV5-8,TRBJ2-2,ASSPSGSSMGTGELF
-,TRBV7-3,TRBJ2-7,ASSLERGLTNEQY
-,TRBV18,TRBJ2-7,ASSPGNRAYEQY
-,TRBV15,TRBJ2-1,ATSRTRTSGYNEQF
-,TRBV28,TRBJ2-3,ASSLRGGTQY
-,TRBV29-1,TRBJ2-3,SVEDGKGVTDTQY
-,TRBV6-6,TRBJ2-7,ASSSTGQGGYEQY
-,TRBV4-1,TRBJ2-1,ASSRGLADYNEQF
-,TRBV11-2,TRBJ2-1,ASSLGVSGQVQNEQF
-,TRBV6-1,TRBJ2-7,ALRGQGSYEQY
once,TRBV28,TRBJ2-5,ASSLYRERTRRDQETQY
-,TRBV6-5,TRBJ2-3,ASSPSIAGGDTQY
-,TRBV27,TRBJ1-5,ASSFQTGANQPQH
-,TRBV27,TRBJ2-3,ASSLRGDTQY
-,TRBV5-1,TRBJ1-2,ASSSTGDNYGYT
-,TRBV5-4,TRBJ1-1,ASLPLGGRGIPEAF
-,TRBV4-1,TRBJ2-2,ASSQDRGTGELF
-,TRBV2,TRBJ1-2,ARTGSGYT
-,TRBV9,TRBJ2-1,ASSVRGDSGRYNEQF
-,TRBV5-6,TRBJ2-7,ASSVGRALREQY
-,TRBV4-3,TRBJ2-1,ASSQRLWETGHEQF
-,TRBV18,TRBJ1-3,ASSPLTLGQRGNTIY
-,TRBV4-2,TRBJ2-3,ASSQKSWGAVGSTDTQY
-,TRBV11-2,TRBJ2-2,ASSLEPRATGELF
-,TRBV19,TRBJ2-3,ASSIAEGTLRTDTQY
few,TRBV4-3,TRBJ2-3,ASSQDGLPTDTQY
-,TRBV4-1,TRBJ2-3,ASSQEGLAGHTQY
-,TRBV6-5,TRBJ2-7,ASSSTGSPYEQY
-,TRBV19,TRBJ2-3,ASSMRGRVADTQY
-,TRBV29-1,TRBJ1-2,SVVPHRGSGGYT
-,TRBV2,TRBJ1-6,ASRSEVVGSAPLH